Listed here are 12 T cell receptor beta chains from one sample, sequenced in a study of shared clonotypes between healthy human individuals. TCRdb's copy holds only in-frame clones and misses some; the assay was immunoSEQ multiplex PCR. The profile shows roughly 2,500,000 clones, roughly 93% of them singletons. Sequenced input: naive CD4+ T cells from PBMCs. The subset is: CD45RA+ positively selected. These TCRs come from a man aged 18 to 35 in good health. Some clones in this sample may be carry-over from other donors' samples.

With regard to this clone: Other DNA sequences of this sample code for an identical CDR3. The rearrangement uses TRBV19 and TRBJ1-1; D remains ambiguous. Per germline, CDR1 LNHDA and CDR2 SQIVND (reference sequence). V lost 6 bases and J 0 bases, leaving 2 bases between the germline ends. CDR3 length: 11 amino acids. The CDR3 DNA follows: TGTGCCAGTAGATTGAACACTGAAGCTTTCTTT. Translating it yields CASRLNTEAFF.

The chain links TRBV30 to TRBJ2-2, with 13 bases aligning to TRBD2. From germline, CDR1 is GTSNPN and CDR2 SVGIG (reference sequence). The CDR3 is 18 residues long. With 5 bases clipped from V and 4 bases from J, the junction kept 13 bases outside the gene matches. CDR3 in DNA: TGTGCCTGGGCCAACGGACTAGCGGGAGTCAGGGTCACCGGGGAGCTGTTTTTT. The encoded protein is CAWANGLAGVRVTGELFF.

Worth noting for this clone: Other DNA sequences in the same sample also yield this CDR3. The J gene is TRBJ1-1, the V gene TRBV5-1; D gene uncertain. Between the trimmed V and J ends, which lost 0 bases and 2 bases, there was a span of 8 bases. There are 14 residues in the CDR3. Germline CDR1 reads SGHRS; CDR2 reads YFSETQ. CDR3 sequence (DNA): TGCGCCAGCAGCTTGGGGGTTTCCAACACTGAAGCTTTCTTT. It codes for CASSLGVSNTEAFF.

Here the CDR3 DNA reads TGTGCCAGCAGCAATGACCCGGGGGGTTTAGGTTGCACTGAAGCTTTCTTT. Translating it yields CASSNDPGGLGCTEAFF. The chain carries TRBV6-8 and TRBJ1-1; maybe TRBD1 (5 bases). The CDR3 spans 17 residues. The V gene lost 6 bases and the J gene lost 4 bases, with 24 bases spanning the gap. The V gene's germline CDR1 is MNHGY and CDR2 SAAAGT.

The genes are TRBV2 and TRBJ1-1, with a tentative D call TRBD1 (6 bases). V dropped 8 bases and J dropped 0 bases, with 19 bases sitting between them. The CDR3 consists of 16 residues. Germline V gene sequence: CDR1 SNHLY, CDR2 FYNNEI. The CDR3 nucleotides are TGTGCCAGCGGCCTCGGACAGTCGTACATGAACACTGAAGCTTTCTTT. It encodes CASGLGQSYMNTEAFF.

The V gene is TRBV5-1, the J gene TRBJ2-1, with 11 bases lining up with TRBD2. V lost 0 bases, J lost 4 bases, and 6 bases stayed unmatched. The CDR3 covers 17 residues. Germline V gene sequence: CDR1 SGHRS, CDR2 YFSETQ. In nucleotides, the CDR3 is TGCGCCAGCAGCTTGGCCCCCGGGACTAGCGGATACAATGAGCAGTTCTTC. Protein: CASSLAPGTSGYNEQFF.

CDR3 bases: TGTGCCAGCAGCAAGGCAGGGGCGAACTCCTACGAGCAGTACTTC. It yields the protein CASSKAGANSYEQYF. V gene TRBV7-2 combines with J gene TRBJ2-7; D is perhaps TRBD1 (6 bases). Germline loops: CDR1 SGHTA, CDR2 FQGNSA. This CDR3 region has 15 residues. V lost 5 bases to trimming and J lost 0 bases, with 14 bases between them.

This chain joins TRBV28 and TRBJ1-2; 8 bases agree with TRBD1. With V trimmed by 5 bases and J by 4 bases, 6 bases remained unmatched. This CDR3 comprises 14 residues. CDR1 is MDHEN, CDR2 SYDVKM, per germline. The CDR3 spells CASSVGQGVYGYTF. The CDR3 nucleotides are TGTGCCAGCAGTGTAGGACAGGGTGTCTATGGCTACACCTTC.

This rearrangement joins TRBV10-3 to TRBJ2-7, with a possible D match to TRBD2 (5 bases). V was shortened by 4 bases and J by 4 bases, with 23 bases between the two germline ends. The germline V gene has CDR1 ENHRY and CDR2 SYGVKD. The CDR3 is 17 residues long. This CDR3 reads CAISANPPGVVFYEQYF. CDR3 in DNA: TGTGCCATCAGTGCTAATCCGCCCGGGGTCGTTTTTTACGAGCAGTACTTC.

This chain joins TRBV7-2 and TRBJ2-5; TRBD1 is a possible D gene (5 bases). Between the trimmed V and J ends, which lost 2 bases and 3 bases, there was a span of 10 bases. The CDR3 spans 14 residues. Germline V gene sequence: CDR1 SGHTA, CDR2 FQGNSA. CDR3 nucleotides: TGTGCCAGCAGCTTAAGGGCAGGGAAAGAGACCCAGTACTTC. This gives the protein CASSLRAGKETQYF.

The chain carries TRBV5-4 and TRBJ1-1; D remains ambiguous. Trimming cost V 4 bases and J 3 bases, with 13 bases left between them. CDR3 length equals 14 residues. Per the germline V gene, CDR1 is SGHNT and CDR2 is YYREEE (reference sequence). The CDR3 nucleotides read TGTGCCAGCAGCCCGATTAGGCAGGACACTGAAGCTTTCTTT. Translated: CASSPIRQDTEAFF.

The CDR3 spells CASSMGQNNQPQHF. In nucleotides, the CDR3 is TGCGCCAGCAGCATGGGACAGAACAATCAGCCCCAGCATTTT. The chain carries TRBV5-1 and TRBJ1-5, with 7 bases fitting TRBD1. The CDR3 spans 14 residues. After removal of 4 bases from V and 3 bases from J, the junction contained 4 bases not matched to a gene. From germline, CDR1 is SGHRS and CDR2 YFSETQ.